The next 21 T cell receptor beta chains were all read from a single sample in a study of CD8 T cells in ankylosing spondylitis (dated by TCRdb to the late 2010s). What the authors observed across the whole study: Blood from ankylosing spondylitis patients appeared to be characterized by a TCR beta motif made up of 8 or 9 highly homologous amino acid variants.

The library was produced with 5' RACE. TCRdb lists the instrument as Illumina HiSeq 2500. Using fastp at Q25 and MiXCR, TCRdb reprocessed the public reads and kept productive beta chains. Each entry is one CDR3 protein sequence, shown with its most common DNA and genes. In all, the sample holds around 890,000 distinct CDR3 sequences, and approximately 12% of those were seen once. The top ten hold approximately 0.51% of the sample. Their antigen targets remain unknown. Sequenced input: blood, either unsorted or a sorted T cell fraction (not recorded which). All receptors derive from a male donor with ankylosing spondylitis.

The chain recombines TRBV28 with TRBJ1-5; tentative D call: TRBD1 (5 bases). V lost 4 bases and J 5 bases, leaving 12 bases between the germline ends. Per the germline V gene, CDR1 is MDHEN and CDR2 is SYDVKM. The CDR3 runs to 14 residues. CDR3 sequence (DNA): TGTGCCAGCAGTTCGGCCCAGGGTCATCAGCCCCAGCATTTT. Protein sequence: CASSSAQGHQPQHF.

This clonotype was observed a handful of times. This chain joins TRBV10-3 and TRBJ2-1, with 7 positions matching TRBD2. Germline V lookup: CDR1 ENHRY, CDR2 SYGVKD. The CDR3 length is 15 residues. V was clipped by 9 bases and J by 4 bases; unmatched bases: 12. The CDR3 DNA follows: TGTGCCATGGCTGCTTGGGCGGGGGTGTACAATGAGCAGTTCTTC. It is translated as CAMAAWAGVYNEQFF.

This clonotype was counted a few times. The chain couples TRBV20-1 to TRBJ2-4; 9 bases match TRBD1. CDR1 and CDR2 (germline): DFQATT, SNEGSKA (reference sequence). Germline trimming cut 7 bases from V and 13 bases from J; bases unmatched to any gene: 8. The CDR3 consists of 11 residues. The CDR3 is CSVEDRGRQYF. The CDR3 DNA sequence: TGCAGTGTTGAGGACAGGGGCCGGCAGTACTTC.

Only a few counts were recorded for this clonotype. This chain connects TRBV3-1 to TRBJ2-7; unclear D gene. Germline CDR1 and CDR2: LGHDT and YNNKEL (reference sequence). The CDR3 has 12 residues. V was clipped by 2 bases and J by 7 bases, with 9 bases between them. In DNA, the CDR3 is TGTGCCAGCAGCCAATCGATCCGAGAGCAGTACTTC. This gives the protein CASSQSIREQYF.

CDR3 DNA: TGCAGCTCCCGAGGCAGGCACACAGATACGCAGTATTTT. Protein sequence: CSSRGRHTDTQYF. The rearrangement links TRBV29-1 to TRBJ2-3, with no clear D. Germline V lookup: CDR1 SQVTM, CDR2 ANQGSEA. The CDR3 consists of 13 residues. V lost 8 bases and J 2 bases, leaving 14 bases between the germline ends.

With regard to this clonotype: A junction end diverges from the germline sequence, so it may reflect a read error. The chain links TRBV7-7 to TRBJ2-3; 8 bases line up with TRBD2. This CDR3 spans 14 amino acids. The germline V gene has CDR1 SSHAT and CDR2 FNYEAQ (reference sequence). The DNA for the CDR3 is TGTGCTAGCAGCCCGCGGGAGGAGTCAGATACGCAGTATTTT. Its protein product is CASSPREESDTQYF.

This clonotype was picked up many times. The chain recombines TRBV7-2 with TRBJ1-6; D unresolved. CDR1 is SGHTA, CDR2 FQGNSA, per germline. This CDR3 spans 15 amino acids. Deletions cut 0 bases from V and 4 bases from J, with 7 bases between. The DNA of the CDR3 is TGTGCCAGCAGCTTAGCCGCGGCATATAATTCACCCCTCCACTTT. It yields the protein CASSLAAAYNSPLHF.

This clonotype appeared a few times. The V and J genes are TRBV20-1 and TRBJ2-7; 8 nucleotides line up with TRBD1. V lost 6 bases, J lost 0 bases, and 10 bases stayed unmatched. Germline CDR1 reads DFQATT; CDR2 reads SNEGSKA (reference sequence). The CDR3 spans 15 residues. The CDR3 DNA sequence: TGCAGTGCGATAGACACAGGGGGTTACTCCTACGAGCAGTACTTC. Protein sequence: CSAIDTGGYSYEQYF.

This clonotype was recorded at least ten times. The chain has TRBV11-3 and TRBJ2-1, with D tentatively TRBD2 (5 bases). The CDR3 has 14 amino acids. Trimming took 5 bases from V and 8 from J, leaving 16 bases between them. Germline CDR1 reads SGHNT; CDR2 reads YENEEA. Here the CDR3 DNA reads TGTGCCAGCAGCCTAACCCCAACTAGGGATGAGCAGTTCTTC. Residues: CASSLTPTRDEQFF.

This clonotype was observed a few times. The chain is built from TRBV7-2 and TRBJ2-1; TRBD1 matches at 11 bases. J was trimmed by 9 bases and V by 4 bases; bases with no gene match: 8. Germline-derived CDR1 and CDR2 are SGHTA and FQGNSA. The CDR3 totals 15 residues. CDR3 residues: CASSSGQGGLGEQFF. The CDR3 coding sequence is TGTGCCAGCAGCTCGGGACAGGGGGGGTTGGGTGAGCAGTTCTTC.

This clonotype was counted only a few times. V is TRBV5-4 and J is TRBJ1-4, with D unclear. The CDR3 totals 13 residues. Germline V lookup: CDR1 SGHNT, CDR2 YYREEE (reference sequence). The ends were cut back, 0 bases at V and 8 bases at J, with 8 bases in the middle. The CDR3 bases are TGTGCCAGCAGCTTGGGAAAAGGGGAAAAACTGTTTTTT. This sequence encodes CASSLGKGEKLFF. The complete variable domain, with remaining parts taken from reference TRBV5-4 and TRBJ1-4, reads ETGVTQSPTHLIKTRGQQVTLRCSSQSGHNTVSWYQQALGQGPQFIFQYYREEENGRGNFPPRFSGLQFPNYSSELNVNALELDDSALYLCASSLGKGEKLFFGSGTQLSVL.

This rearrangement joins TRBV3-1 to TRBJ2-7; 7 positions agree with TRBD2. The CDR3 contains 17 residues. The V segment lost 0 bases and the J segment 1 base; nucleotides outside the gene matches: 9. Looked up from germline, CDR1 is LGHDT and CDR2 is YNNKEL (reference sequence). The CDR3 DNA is TGTGCCAGCAGCCAAGATCTTACGGGACTACGTTCCTACGAGCAGTACTTC. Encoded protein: CASSQDLTGLRSYEQYF.

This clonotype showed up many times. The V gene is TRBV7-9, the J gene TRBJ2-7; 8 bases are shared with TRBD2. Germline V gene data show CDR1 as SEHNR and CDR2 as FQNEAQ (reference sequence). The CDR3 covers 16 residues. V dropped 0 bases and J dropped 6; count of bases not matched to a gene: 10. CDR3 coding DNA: TGTGCCAGCAGCTTAGCATTAGCGAGACTAGCGTTCGAGCAGTACTTC. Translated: CASSLALARLAFEQYF.

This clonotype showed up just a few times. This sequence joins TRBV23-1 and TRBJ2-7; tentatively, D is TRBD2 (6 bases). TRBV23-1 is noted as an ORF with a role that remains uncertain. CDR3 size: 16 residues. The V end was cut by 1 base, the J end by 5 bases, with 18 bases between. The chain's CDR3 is CASSQWAGIADDEQYF. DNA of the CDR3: TGCGCCAGCAGTCAATGGGCGGGGATCGCGGACGACGAGCAGTACTTC.

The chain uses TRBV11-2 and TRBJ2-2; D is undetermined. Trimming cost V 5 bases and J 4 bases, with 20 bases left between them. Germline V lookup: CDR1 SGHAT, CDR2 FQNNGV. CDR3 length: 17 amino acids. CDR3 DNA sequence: TGTGCCAGCAGCCGAGCGAGAAGGATAGGTGGCACCGGGGAGCTGTTTTTT. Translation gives CASSRARRIGGTGELFF.

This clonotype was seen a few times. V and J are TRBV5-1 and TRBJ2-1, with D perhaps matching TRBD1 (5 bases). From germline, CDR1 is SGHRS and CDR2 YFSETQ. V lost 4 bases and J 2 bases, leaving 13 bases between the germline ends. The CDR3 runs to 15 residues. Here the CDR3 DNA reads TGCGCCAGCAGCCATACCGACAGCGCCTACAATGAGCAGTTCTTC. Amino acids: CASSHTDSAYNEQFF.

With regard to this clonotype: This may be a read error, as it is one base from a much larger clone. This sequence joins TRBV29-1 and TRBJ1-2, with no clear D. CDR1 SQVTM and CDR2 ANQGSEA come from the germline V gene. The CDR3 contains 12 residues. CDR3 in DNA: TGCAGGGTTTATGGGCCCTACTATGGCTACACCTTC. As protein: CRVYGPYYGYTF.

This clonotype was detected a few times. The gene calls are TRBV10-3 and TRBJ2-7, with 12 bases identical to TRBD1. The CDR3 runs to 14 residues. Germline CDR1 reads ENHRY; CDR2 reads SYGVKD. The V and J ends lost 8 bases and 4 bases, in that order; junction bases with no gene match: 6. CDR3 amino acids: CAIGTGQGAYEQYF. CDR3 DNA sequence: TGTGCCATCGGCACGGGACAGGGGGCTTACGAGCAGTACTTC.

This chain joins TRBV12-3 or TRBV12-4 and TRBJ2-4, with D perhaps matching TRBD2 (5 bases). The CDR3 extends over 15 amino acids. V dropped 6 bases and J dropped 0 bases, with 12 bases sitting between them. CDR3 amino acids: CASRTAGEAKNIQYF. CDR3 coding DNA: TGTGCCAGCAGAACCGCGGGTGAAGCCAAAAACATTCAGTACTTC.

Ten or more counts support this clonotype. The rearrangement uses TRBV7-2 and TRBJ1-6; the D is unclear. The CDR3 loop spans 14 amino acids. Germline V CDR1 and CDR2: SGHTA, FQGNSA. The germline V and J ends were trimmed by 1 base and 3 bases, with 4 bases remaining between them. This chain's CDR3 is CASSLGGYNSPLHF. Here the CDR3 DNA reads TGTGCCAGCAGCTTAGGGGGCTATAATTCACCCCTCCACTTT.

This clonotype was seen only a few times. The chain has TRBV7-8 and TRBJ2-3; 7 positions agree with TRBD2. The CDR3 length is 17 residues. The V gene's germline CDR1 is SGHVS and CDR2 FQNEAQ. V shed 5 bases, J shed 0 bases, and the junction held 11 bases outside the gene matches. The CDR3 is CASSPRGLAASTDTQYF. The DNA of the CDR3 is TGTGCCAGCAGCCCCCGAGGGCTAGCGGCTAGCACAGATACGCAGTATTTT.